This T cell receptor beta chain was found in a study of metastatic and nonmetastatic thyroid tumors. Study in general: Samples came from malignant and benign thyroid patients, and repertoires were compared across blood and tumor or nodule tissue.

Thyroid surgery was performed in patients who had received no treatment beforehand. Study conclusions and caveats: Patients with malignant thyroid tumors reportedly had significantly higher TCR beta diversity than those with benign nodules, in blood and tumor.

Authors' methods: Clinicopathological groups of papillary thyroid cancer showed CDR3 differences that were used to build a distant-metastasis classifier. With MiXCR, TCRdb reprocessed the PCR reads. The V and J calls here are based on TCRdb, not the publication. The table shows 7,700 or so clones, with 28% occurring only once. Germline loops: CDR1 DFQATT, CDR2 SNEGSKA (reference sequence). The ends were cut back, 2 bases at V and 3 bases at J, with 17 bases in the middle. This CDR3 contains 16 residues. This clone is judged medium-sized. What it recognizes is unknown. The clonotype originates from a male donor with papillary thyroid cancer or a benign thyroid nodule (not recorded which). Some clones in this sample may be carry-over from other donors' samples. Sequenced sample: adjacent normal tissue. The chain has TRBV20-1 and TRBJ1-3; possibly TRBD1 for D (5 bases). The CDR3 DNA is TGCAGTGCTAGACCGATACTGTGGGGCGATGGAAACACCATATATTTT. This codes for CSARPILWGDGNTIYF.